The 32 T cell receptor beta chains reported below all come from one sample, sequenced in a study of shared clonotypes between healthy human individuals. CD45RO negativity and positive selection for CCR7 defined naive CD8 cells, a population that excluded terminally differentiated effector memory CD45RA+ cells. This table comes from immunoSEQ multiplex PCR, and its TCRdb copy is limited to in-frame clones, with some not included. The table includes 700,000 to 950,000 clones, about 96% detected once. Material: naive CD8+ T cells sorted from blood. Source of these receptors: a young man in good health.

CDR3 sequence reads: CASTLGALEQYF. The CDR3 DNA reads TGTGCCAGCACTTTAGGGGCCCTCGAGCAGTACTTC. J is TRBJ2-7 and V is TRBV6-1; tentatively, D is TRBD1 (5 bases). Germline CDR1 and CDR2: MNHNS and SASEGT. V was shortened by 7 bases and J by 6 bases, with 13 bases between the two germline ends. The CDR3 contains 12 residues.

V and J are TRBV27 and TRBJ1-5; D is unclear. Deletions cut 2 bases from V and 0 bases from J, with 8 bases between. Per the germline V gene, CDR1 is MNHEY and CDR2 is SMNVEV (reference sequence). This CDR3 spans 15 amino acids. CDR3 DNA: TGTGCCAGCAGTTTAACTTCTTATAGCAATCAGCCCCAGCATTTT. This codes for CASSLTSYSNQPQHF.

The chain links TRBV4-1 to TRBJ1-2; D unclear. The germline gives CDR1 MGHRA, CDR2 YSYEKL. The CDR3 is made up of 15 amino acids. Deletions cut 0 bases from V and 1 base from J, with 9 bases between. DNA of the CDR3: TGCGCCAGCAGCCAAGATGTCACGAATAACTATGGCTACACCTTC. Protein product: CASSQDVTNNYGYTF.

The V gene is TRBV7-8, the J gene TRBJ2-1, with 7 bases aligning to TRBD2. The length of the CDR3 is 16 residues. With 3 bases clipped from V and 5 bases from J, the junction kept 10 bases outside the gene matches. Germline values: CDR1 SGHVS, CDR2 FQNEAQ. The CDR3 DNA reads TGTGCCAGCAGCTTCTCGCGGGAGTCAGTGGACAATGAGCAGTTCTTC. This sequence encodes CASSFSRESVDNEQFF.

This sequence joins TRBV30 and TRBJ2-1, with no clear D. The germline gives CDR1 GTSNPN, CDR2 SVGIG (reference sequence). V was trimmed by 7 bases and J by 4 bases, leaving 5 bases between them. The CDR3 is made up of 10 amino acids. CDR3 DNA: TGTGCCTTTTCGTACAATGAGCAGTTCTTC. This gives the protein CAFSYNEQFF.

This clone occurred once. J is TRBJ1-1 and V is TRBV6-1; D gene unclear. Deletions cut 5 bases from V and 4 bases from J, with 14 bases between. This CDR3 spans 14 amino acids. Germline V CDR1 and CDR2: MNHNS, SASEGT. The CDR3 region has the DNA TGTGCCAGCAGTATCCGGATGGGTGCCACTGAAGCTTTCTTT. Translated, it gives CASSIRMGATEAFF.

This clone was seen just once. The rearrangement links TRBV6-6 to TRBJ2-7, with D tentatively TRBD1 (5 bases). Germline V gives CDR1 MNHNY, CDR2 SVGAGI (reference sequence). Trimming stripped 6 bases from V and 6 bases from J, with 9 bases between. CDR3 length: 11 amino acids. The CDR3 nucleotides read TGTGCCAGCAGAGACAGTCCCGAGCAGTACTTC. Residues: CASRDSPEQYF.

The CDR3 protein is CASSSADGGRAVEQYF. CDR3 DNA sequence: TGTGCCAGCAGCTCAGCTGATGGCGGGAGGGCTGTGGAGCAGTACTTC. This chain links TRBV13 with TRBJ2-7, with 9 bases matching TRBD2. V was pared by 4 bases and J by 7 bases, with 14 bases of the junction left unmatched. Germline CDR1 reads PRHDT; CDR2 reads FYEKMQ (reference sequence). CDR3 length: 16 residues.

The chain is built from TRBV11-2 and TRBJ2-1; 10 positions agree with TRBD2. Per germline, CDR1 SGHAT and CDR2 FQNNGV. The V gene end was trimmed by 5 bases and the J gene end by 7 bases; junction bases not matched to a gene: 14. The CDR3 runs to 17 residues. This CDR3 reads CASSNADLAGGINEQFF. The CDR3 DNA sequence: TGTGCCAGCAGCAACGCCGACTTAGCGGGAGGAATAAATGAGCAGTTCTTC.

The rearrangement joins TRBV7-8 to TRBJ2-1; a possible D gene is TRBD1 (5 bases). Germline CDR1 is SGHVS and CDR2 is FQNEAQ. The CDR3 is 12 amino acids. V lost 5 bases, J lost 4 bases, and 6 bases lay in between. CDR3 amino acids: CASSPGYNEQFF. CDR3 nucleotide sequence: TGTGCCAGCAGCCCAGGGTACAATGAGCAGTTCTTC.

The chain combines TRBV6-5 with TRBJ1-3; D is unresolved. The CDR3 consists of 14 residues. Germline CDR1 is MNHEY and CDR2 is SVGAGI. Between the trimmed V and J ends, which lost 3 bases and 2 bases, there was a span of 8 bases. CDR3 sequence (DNA): TGTGCCAGCAGTTATGGGTCTGCTGGAAACACCATATATTTT. Translating it yields CASSYGSAGNTIYF.

The gene calls are TRBV27 and TRBJ2-1; tentatively, D is TRBD1 or TRBD2 (5 bases each). Trimming left V 4 bases short and J 8 bases short, with 18 bases between. The germline V gene has CDR1 MNHEY and CDR2 SMNVEV (reference sequence). CDR3 length equals 15 residues. The CDR3 coding sequence is TGTGCCAGCAGTTCGCCGGGACCCACGGGTGATGAGCAGTTCTTC. Protein sequence: CASSSPGPTGDEQFF.

This clone has only a few counts. The chain carries TRBV4-1 and TRBJ1-1, with no clear D. V was clipped by 3 bases and J by 0 bases, with 8 bases between them. The germline V gene encodes CDR1 MGHRA and CDR2 YSYEKL. The CDR3 is 14 amino acids. CDR3 protein: CASSHTPMNTEAFF. The DNA of the CDR3 is TGCGCCAGCAGCCACACGCCTATGAACACTGAAGCTTTCTTT.

The chain uses TRBV4-1 and TRBJ2-1; 8 positions match TRBD2. CDR3 length: 17 amino acids. J lost 8 bases, V lost 1 base, and 13 bases had no gene match. From germline, CDR1 is MGHRA and CDR2 YSYEKL. The CDR3 DNA is TGCGCCAGCAGCCAAGTCTTAGCGGGATTACAAGAGGATGAGCAGTTCTTC. It translates to CASSQVLAGLQEDEQFF.

This CDR3 reads CASTPQPRAGGTYEQYF. CDR3 DNA sequence: TGTGCCAGCACCCCTCAGCCCCGGGCAGGGGGAACCTACGAGCAGTACTTC. This rearrangement joins TRBV28 to TRBJ2-7; TRBD1 aligns across 7 bases. This CDR3 has 17 amino acids. CDR1 and CDR2 (germline): MDHEN, SYDVKM. Trimming at V came to 7 bases and at J to 2 bases, leaving 17 bases not matched to a gene.

The chain is built from TRBV5-1 and TRBJ2-7, with D hard to call. Germline CDR1 is SGHRS and CDR2 is YFSETQ. The CDR3 loop spans 14 amino acids. The V and J ends lost 0 bases and 0 bases respectively, with 7 bases between them. CDR3 in amino acids: CASSLGVSSYEQYF. The DNA of the CDR3 is TGCGCCAGCAGCTTGGGTGTCAGCTCCTACGAGCAGTACTTC.

The chain joins TRBV10-1 to TRBJ1-2; D perhaps matches TRBD1 (5 bases). The CDR3 covers 13 residues. Trimming pared 2 bases from V and 4 bases from J, leaving 8 bases between. Germline V gene lookup returns CDR1 WNHNN and CDR2 SYGVQD (reference sequence). This chain's CDR3 is CASSERGPYGYTF. Written as DNA, the CDR3 is TGCGCCAGCAGTGAGAGGGGCCCCTATGGCTACACCTTC.

The chain has TRBV7-6 and TRBJ2-5; the D gene is possibly TRBD1 (5 bases). From germline, CDR1 is SGHVS and CDR2 FNYEAQ. There are 15 residues in the CDR3. Trimming removed 5 bases at V and 1 base at J, with 14 bases between. CDR3 sequence: CASSPSAGFQETQYF. CDR3 nucleotide sequence: TGTGCCAGCAGCCCAAGCGCAGGGTTCCAAGAGACCCAGTACTTC.

The chain links TRBV5-1 to TRBJ2-1; D is possibly TRBD1 (6 bases). The CDR3 is 16 amino acids. V was pared by 7 bases and J by 6 bases, with 23 bases between. The germline gives CDR1 SGHRS, CDR2 YFSETQ. CDR3 bases: TGCGCCAGCTTGCCGGACAGTCCCGTCGTAGGCAATGAGCAGTTCTTC. Encoded protein: CASLPDSPVVGNEQFF.

The V and J genes are TRBV7-8 and TRBJ2-3, with D hard to call. The CDR3 is 14 amino acids. Per the germline V gene, CDR1 is SGHVS and CDR2 is FQNEAQ. With 1 base removed from V and 4 bases from J, the gap between germline ends came to 9 bases. Here the CDR3 reads CASSLGGRADTQYF. The CDR3 DNA is TGTGCCAGCAGCTTAGGAGGTCGGGCAGATACGCAGTATTTT.

The J gene is TRBJ2-3, the V gene TRBV7-3; 7 bases fit TRBD2. The CDR3 has 15 residues. V was clipped by 3 bases and J by 2 bases; unmatched bases: 5. The germline V gene has CDR1 SGHTA and CDR2 FQGTGA. The CDR3 loop reads CASSFRLASTDTQYF. Written as DNA, the CDR3 is TGTGCCAGCAGCTTCAGACTAGCCTCCACAGATACGCAGTATTTT.

The chain carries TRBV28 and TRBJ2-5; 14 bases are shared with TRBD2. The CDR3 length is 16 residues. V trimming: 5 bases; J trimming: 5 bases; junction bases outside the gene matches: 7. The germline V gene encodes CDR1 MDHEN and CDR2 SYDVKM. CDR3 loop: CASSLGLAGGFETQYF. Written as DNA, the CDR3 is TGTGCCAGCAGTCTCGGACTAGCGGGAGGATTTGAGACCCAGTACTTC.

The chain links TRBV27 to TRBJ1-4; a possible D gene is TRBD1 (6 bases). Germline V CDR1 and CDR2: MNHEY, SMNVEV (reference sequence). The CDR3 consists of 17 residues. The V and J ends lost 6 bases and 0 bases respectively, with 17 bases between them. Here the CDR3 DNA reads TGTGCCAGCAGCCCCGTAGCAGGGGAACCAACTAATGAAAAACTGTTTTTT. Protein product: CASSPVAGEPTNEKLFF.

The V gene is TRBV10-3, the J gene TRBJ2-7, with D perhaps matching TRBD1 or TRBD2 (5 bases each). This CDR3 spans 14 amino acids. Germline V gives CDR1 ENHRY, CDR2 SYGVKD. Trimming shortened V by 7 bases and J by 7 bases, and 20 bases separated the two germline ends. As DNA, the CDR3 is TGTGCCATCACCGAGGAGCAGGGAGTGCAAGAGCAGTACTTC. It codes for CAITEEQGVQEQYF.

V gene TRBV7-8 combines with J gene TRBJ2-3, with D maybe TRBD2 (6 bases). The germline gives CDR1 SGHVS, CDR2 FQNEAQ. Trimming shortened V by 3 bases and J by 4 bases, and 14 bases separated the two germline ends. The length of the CDR3 is 15 residues. CDR3 bases: TGTGCCAGCAGCTTCGGGACTCCGGTCCCAGATACGCAGTATTTT. It yields the protein CASSFGTPVPDTQYF.

Written as DNA, the CDR3 is TGTGCCAGCAGTGGGGAACGGGACAGGGAAGGCACCGGGGAGCTGTTTTTT. This codes for CASSGERDREGTGELFF. The V call is TRBV25-1, the J call TRBJ2-2; 9 positions agree with TRBD1. From germline, CDR1 is MGHDK and CDR2 SYGVNS. J gave up 4 bases and V 4 bases, and 10 bases lay outside the gene matches. The CDR3 loop spans 17 amino acids.

The chain has TRBV10-1 and TRBJ2-3; 7 bases align to TRBD2. The CDR3 runs to 15 residues. The germline gives CDR1 WNHNN, CDR2 SYGVQD (reference sequence). Trimming at V came to 2 bases and at J to 0 bases, leaving 2 bases not matched to a gene. In DNA, the CDR3 is TGCGCCAGCAGTGAGACTAGCGCGAGCACAGATACGCAGTATTTT. Translating gives CASSETSASTDTQYF.

This rearrangement joins TRBV7-6 to TRBJ2-2; D is unresolved. Germline assignment: CDR1 SGHVS and CDR2 FNYEAQ. The CDR3 consists of 13 residues. The V gene lost 5 bases and the J gene lost 6 bases, with 10 bases spanning the gap. In DNA, the CDR3 is TGTGCCAGCAGCCCAGGACCGCCCGGGGAGCTGTTTTTT. Amino acid sequence: CASSPGPPGELFF.

The chain couples TRBV5-4 to TRBJ2-5; TRBD1 matches at 9 bases. There are 15 residues in the CDR3. Germline V gene sequence: CDR1 SGHNT, CDR2 YYREEE (reference sequence). Unmatched junction bases numbered 8, after V lost 4 bases and J lost 4 bases. The CDR3 spells CASSGPGQGSETQYF. Here the CDR3 DNA reads TGTGCCAGCAGCGGCCCGGGACAGGGTTCAGAGACCCAGTACTTC.

This chain links TRBV6-5 with TRBJ2-2; TRBD2 is a possible D gene (5 bases). Germline V gives CDR1 MNHEY, CDR2 SVGAGI. Between the trimmed V and J ends, which lost 6 bases and 0 bases, there was a span of 5 bases. This CDR3 has 13 residues. The CDR3 DNA sequence: TGTGCCAGCAGCGGGGCGAACACCGGGGAGCTGTTTTTT. It specifies CASSGANTGELFF.

V is TRBV29-1 and J is TRBJ1-1; perhaps TRBD1 as D (6 bases). The V end was cut by 4 bases, the J end by 0 bases, with 12 bases between. The germline gives CDR1 SQVTM, CDR2 ANQGSEA. The CDR3 runs 14 residues. The CDR3 reads CSVVPAGVNTEAFF. The CDR3 coding sequence is TGCAGCGTTGTCCCGGCAGGGGTGAACACTGAAGCTTTCTTT.

V is TRBV13 and J is TRBJ2-3; D not resolved. Germline V lookup: CDR1 PRHDT, CDR2 FYEKMQ (reference sequence). CDR3 size: 15 residues. V dropped 10 bases and J dropped 10 bases, with 27 bases sitting between them. The CDR3 DNA follows: TGTGCCACCGCCCCTCTGCAGGAGAGAACGAACGCGCAGTATTTT. This gives the protein CATAPLQERTNAQYF.